These T cell receptor beta chains were read from a single sample in a study of metastatic and nonmetastatic thyroid tumors. TCRdb used MiXCR to call clones anew from the PCR reads. The sample carries some 5,500 clones, less than 35% recorded once. Material for sequencing was adjacent normal tissue. The receptors come from a female donor with papillary thyroid cancer or a benign thyroid nodule (not recorded which). Some clones in this sample may be carry-over from other donors' samples. The CDR3 runs from the conserved cysteine through the conserved F or W. D genes are given only for firm matches. Where a row states a size, it is once, few, many or the class of an expanded clone; other rows omit it.

clone_size d_call cdr3_length j_call v_call cdr3_nt cdr3_aa
medium-sized TRBD2 14 TRBJ2-4 TRBV6-2/TRBV6-3 TGTGCCAGCAGTTATGCTAGCGGCCAGGACATTCAGTACTTC CASSYASGQDIQYF
few . 13 TRBJ1-5 TRBV28 TGTGCCAGCACCCCCGGGACCGTCCTGTCCCAGCATTTT CASTPGTVLSQHF
once TRBD2 14 TRBJ2-2 TRBV9 TGTGCCAGCGGGACTAGCGGGAACACCGGGGAGCTGTTTTTT CASGTSGNTGELFF
few . 16 TRBJ1-5 TRBV6-4 TGTGCCAGCAGTGACTTGAAGACAGGATATTATCAGCCCCAGCATTTT CASSDLKTGYYQPQHF
. . 16 TRBJ1-6 TRBV27 TGTGCCAGCAGTTTAAGGGGCCCGGGATATAATTCACCCCTCCACTTT CASSLRGPGYNSPLHF
. . 14 TRBJ1-2 TRBV6-5 TGTGCCAGCAGTTACGGGGGCAGGTACCCGGGCTACACCTTC CASSYGGRYPGYTF
. . 13 TRBJ2-2 TRBV7-2 TGTGCCAGCAGCTTAGCGGACACCGGGGAGCTGTTTTTT CASSLADTGELFF
. . 13 TRBJ2-3 TRBV6-1 TGTGCCAGCACAGTGGGGCCCACAGATACGCAGTATTTT CASTVGPTDTQYF
. . 12 TRBJ2-7 TRBV6-1 TGTGCCAGCAGTGGGGTTTCCTACGAGCAGTACTTC CASSGVSYEQYF
medium-sized TRBD2 17 TRBJ2-1 TRBV12-3/TRBV12-4 TGTGCCAGCAGTTTAGCAGACCGACTAGCGGGTTACAATGAGCAGTTCTTC CASSLADRLAGYNEQFF
many TRBD2 15 TRBJ2-1 TRBV29-1 TGCAGCGTTGAGCGGTTGCGGGGGGAAGGCAATGAGCAGTTCTTC CSVERLRGEGNEQFF
. . 15 TRBJ1-5 TRBV7-9 TGTGCCAGCAGCTCCCGGACAGCAGCCAATCAGCCCCAGCATTTT CASSSRTAANQPQHF
. TRBD1 17 TRBJ2-3 TRBV6-2/TRBV6-3 TGTGCCAGCACTTACTCTTCCGACAGGGGGTCGAGGGATACTCAGTATTTT CASTYSSDRGSRDTQYF